The clone carrying this T cell receptor (beta chain) was observed a few times. What it binds is not known. MiXCR, applied by TCRdb to the reads, yields one record per CDR3 protein. Among about 700,000 distinct CDR3 sequences, around 32% were seen once, and the ten largest hold about 20%. This sample was taken from a study of T cell repertoires in cytomegalovirus infection. Looking at the study overall: HLA-C-restricted CMV epitopes, recently identified, and well-studied HLA-B-restricted ones were used by the study. TCR beta signatures that were public indicated CMV infection and matching HLA type.

V was trimmed by 7 bases and J by 2 bases, leaving 9 bases between them. CDR3 length: 14 residues. Germline V gene data show CDR1 as ENHRY and CDR2 as SYGVKD. The sequences come from cultured PBMCs, collected from culture after CMV antigen stimulation. The source of this sequence is a human donor in good health (CMV status not recorded). Some clones in this sample may be carry-over from other donors' samples. This chain links TRBV10-3 with TRBJ1-6, with D perhaps matching TRBD1 (5 bases). The CDR3, as DNA: TGTGCCATCACGCAGGGCCCCTATAATTCACCCCTCCACTTT. It codes for CAITQGPYNSPLHF.